The 5 T cell receptor beta chains below were found in one sample sequenced in a study of cytomegalovirus exposure and HLA in healthy donors. Both 60 Vbeta primers and 13 Jbeta primers went into the PCR. Sequenced by immunoSEQ multiplex PCR; TCRdb stores in-frame clones only, minus some. The sample holds over 130,000 clones, about 84% seen once. Sequenced: PBMCs. The receptors originated from a woman aged 40-49 years in good health and CMV-seropositive.

The chain has TRBV4-1 and TRBJ2-5; the D gene is possibly TRBD1 (6 bases). This CDR3 is 15 amino acids long. Germline V lookup: CDR1 MGHRA, CDR2 YSYEKL. V dropped 0 bases and J dropped 0 bases, with 8 bases sitting between them. CDR3: CASSQERTDQETQYF. The CDR3 region has the DNA TGCGCCAGCAGCCAAGAGAGGACAGACCAAGAGACCCAGTACTTC.

The chain recombines TRBV15 with TRBJ1-2, with 8 bases lining up with TRBD1. The CDR3 has 16 amino acids. With V trimmed by 2 bases and J by 4 bases, 9 bases remained unmatched. Germline values: CDR1 LNHNV, CDR2 YYDKDF (reference sequence). CDR3 nucleotide sequence: TGTGCCACCAGCAGACAAGGGACAGGATCGTTCTATGGCTACACCTTC. It encodes CATSRQGTGSFYGYTF.

Of note for this clone: At one boundary the junction diverges from the germline segment, which might be a read error. This rearrangement joins TRBV7-9 to TRBJ1-4, with D hard to call. This CDR3 is 14 amino acids long. The germline V gene encodes CDR1 SEHNR and CDR2 FQNEAQ (reference sequence). The CDR3 here is CSSSLGLPNEKLFF. CDR3 in DNA: TGTTCCAGCAGCCTAGGGCTTCCTAATGAAAAACTGTTTTTT.

The chain is built from TRBV30 and TRBJ2-5; D is unresolved. Germline-derived CDR1 and CDR2 are GTSNPN and SVGIG (reference sequence). The CDR3 runs 12 residues. V lost 1 base and J lost 2, with 5 bases in between. The CDR3 loop reads CAWSASQETQYF. The CDR3 coding sequence is TGTGCCTGGAGTGCTAGTCAAGAGACCCAGTACTTC.

The rearrangement uses TRBV7-9 and TRBJ1-1; TRBD1 agrees at 9 bases. This CDR3 is built from 13 residues. The V gene's germline CDR1 is SEHNR and CDR2 FQNEAQ (reference sequence). V gave up 4 bases and J gave up 6 bases; unmatched junction bases: 3. CDR3 sequence: CASSYRQGAEAFF. The CDR3 coding sequence is TGTGCCAGCAGCTACCGACAGGGGGCTGAAGCTTTCTTT.